These 25 T cell receptor beta chains originate from one sample sequenced in a study of blood T cell repertoires in COVID-19. The data were produced by immunoSEQ multiplex PCR, yet TCRdb's version contains in-frame clones alone and is incomplete. The sample consists of tens of thousands of clones, 65% to 85% of them appearing once. The sample taken for sequencing was peripheral blood. Receptor source: a man between 65 and 80 years old with COVID-19, enrolled during active disease.

The chain is built from TRBV28 and TRBJ1-1; no firm D call. The V and J ends lost 3 bases and 1 base respectively, with 12 bases between them. The CDR3 extends over 15 amino acids. Germline V lookup: CDR1 MDHEN, CDR2 SYDVKM. CDR3 sequence: CASSFFSVRNTEAFF. The CDR3 DNA sequence: TGTGCCAGCAGTTTTTTTTCGGTCCGGAACACTGAAGCTTTCTTT.

The J gene is TRBJ2-1, the V gene TRBV6-2 or TRBV6-3; 7 bases line up with TRBD2. Trimming removed 0 bases from V and 5 bases from J; junction bases left unmatched: 4. In germline, CDR1 is MNHEY, CDR2 SVGEGT. The CDR3 totals 15 residues. CDR3 nucleotide sequence: TGTGCCAGCAGTTACTCGGGAGGGCCGCACAATGAGCAGTTCTTC. Its protein is CASSYSGGPHNEQFF.

This clone has just a few counts. In DNA, the CDR3 is TGTGCCAGCAGCTTAGTTGCCGGGACTAGCGGTAGCACAGATACGCAGTATTTT. It codes for CASSLVAGTSGSTDTQYF. This rearrangement joins TRBV7-2 to TRBJ2-3, with 11 bases that match TRBD2. The V gene's germline CDR1 is SGHTA and CDR2 FQGNSA. This CDR3 is 18 amino acids long. V was clipped by 1 base and J by 0 bases; unmatched bases: 6.

This clone has a single count. The CDR3: CSASGSYSGVHEQYF. In DNA form, the CDR3 reads TGCAGTGCTAGTGGCTCGTATAGCGGGGTCCACGAGCAGTACTTC. J is TRBJ2-7 and V is TRBV20-1; 8 bases line up with TRBD2. Trimming cost V 3 bases and J 5 bases; bases outside gene matches: 12. CDR1 and CDR2 (germline): DFQATT, SNEGSKA (reference sequence). The CDR3 runs to 15 residues.

The CDR3 sequence is CASSRDPRASGANVLTF. In DNA, the CDR3 is TGTGCCAGCAGCCGCGATCCCAGGGCATCTGGGGCCAACGTCCTGACTTTC. This chain connects TRBV5-8 to TRBJ2-6; maybe TRBD1 (5 bases). V shed 4 bases and J shed 1 base, with 15 bases lying between them. Per the germline V gene, CDR1 is SGHTS and CDR2 is YDEGEE. The CDR3 extends over 17 amino acids. Full variable domain (outside the CDR3, taken from reference TRBV5-8 and TRBJ2-6): EAGVTQSPTHLIKTRGQQATLRCSPISGHTSVYWYQQALGLGLQFLLWYDEGEERNRGNFPPRFSGRQFPNYSSELNVNALELEDSALYLCASSRDPRASGANVLTFGAGSRLTVL.

The chain has TRBV6-5 and TRBJ1-6; D is ambiguous. CDR1 is MNHEY, CDR2 SVGAGI, per germline. The CDR3 covers 12 residues. The ends were cut back, 5 bases at V and 13 bases at J, with 12 bases in the middle. The chain's CDR3 is CASSPSRFPLHF. In DNA form, the CDR3 reads TGTGCCAGCAGTCCTTCCCGGTTCCCCCTCCACTTT.

The rearrangement joins TRBV19 to TRBJ2-1, with a possible D match to TRBD2 (5 bases). The CDR3 has 13 amino acids. CDR1 LNHDA and CDR2 SQIVND come from the germline V gene (reference sequence). The germline V and J ends were trimmed by 3 bases and 6 bases, with 9 bases remaining between them. The CDR3 loop is CASSISRGNEQFF. For the CDR3, the DNA is TGTGCCAGTAGTATTAGCCGGGGCAATGAGCAGTTCTTC.

The chain combines TRBV28 with TRBJ2-7; 14 bases align to TRBD2. This CDR3 has 17 amino acids. Trimming took 5 bases from V and 7 from J; bases not matched to a gene: 13. Germline CDR1 reads MDHEN; CDR2 reads SYDVKM. The CDR3 sequence: CASSGRPGLAGAGEQYF. The CDR3, as DNA: TGTGCCAGCAGTGGAAGACCGGGACTAGCGGGAGCTGGGGAGCAGTACTTC.

The chain carries TRBV7-8 and TRBJ1-2, with D tentatively TRBD1 (6 bases). The CDR3 contains 14 residues. V lost 4 bases to trimming and J lost 7 bases, with 16 bases between them. The germline CDR1 and CDR2 sequences are SGHVS and FQNEAQ. The CDR3 region is CASSWGTPVLGYTF. The CDR3 DNA reads as TGTGCCAGCAGCTGGGGGACACCAGTTCTTGGCTACACCTTC.

J is TRBJ2-7 and V is TRBV7-9; perhaps TRBD2 as D (6 bases). CDR3 length equals 14 residues. Germline CDR1 is SEHNR and CDR2 is FQNEAQ (reference sequence). V was shortened by 3 bases and J by 6 bases, with 15 bases between the two germline ends. CDR3: CASSLPGGVSEQYF. CDR3 in DNA: TGTGCCAGCAGCTTGCCCGGGGGAGTTTCCGAGCAGTACTTC.

This rearrangement joins TRBV6-5 to TRBJ2-4; the D is unclear. The CDR3 totals 15 residues. Trimming took 2 bases from V and 0 from J, leaving 8 bases between them. Germline values: CDR1 MNHEY, CDR2 SVGAGI. CDR3 nucleotide sequence: TGTGCCAGCAGTTACCAGGTGGTAGCCAAAAACATTCAGTACTTC. Encoded protein: CASSYQVVAKNIQYF.

This clone has a single count. The V and J genes are TRBV6-2 or TRBV6-3 and TRBJ1-5; D is uncertain. CDR3 length: 13 residues. CDR1 is MNHEY and CDR2 is SVGEGT in the germline V gene. Trimming left V 5 bases short and J 12 bases short, with 17 bases between. CDR3 sequence: CASSSPGGRVQHF. The DNA of the CDR3 is TGTGCCAGCAGTAGCCCGGGAGGAAGGGTCCAGCATTTT.

This CDR3 is CASSLSEGTDTQYF. CDR3 DNA sequence: TGTGCCAGCAGCCTATCGGAGGGCACAGATACGCAGTATTTT. The gene calls are TRBV7-8 and TRBJ2-3, with TRBD2 as a possible D gene (5 bases). The CDR3 contains 14 residues. V was shortened by 5 bases and J by 1 base, with 10 bases between the two germline ends. Per germline, CDR1 SGHVS and CDR2 FQNEAQ.

The sample holds one count of this clone. This chain joins TRBV7-8 and TRBJ2-1, with a tentative D call TRBD1 (6 bases). From germline, CDR1 is SGHVS and CDR2 FQNEAQ. V lost 6 bases and J lost 7, with 19 bases in between. CDR3 length equals 15 residues. DNA for the CDR3: TGTGCCAGCAGTCTAGGGGGTGGATATGATAATGAGCAGTTCTTC. Protein: CASSLGGGYDNEQFF.

This chain uses TRBV6-5 with TRBJ1-2; 7 nucleotides align to TRBD1. Germline V gene data show CDR1 as MNHEY and CDR2 as SVGAGI. The V segment lost 6 bases and the J segment 5 bases; nucleotides outside the gene matches: 3. CDR3 length equals 12 residues. CDR3 protein: CASRGDRYGYTF. The CDR3 DNA sequence: TGTGCCAGCAGGGGGGACAGATATGGCTACACCTTC.

The gene calls are TRBV29-1 and TRBJ2-7; D might be TRBD2 (6 bases). CDR1 is SQVTM, CDR2 ANQGSEA, per germline. The CDR3 has 13 amino acids. V was clipped by 4 bases and J by 2 bases, with 12 bases between them. The CDR3 protein is CSVVEGYTYEQYF. The CDR3 coding sequence is TGCAGCGTTGTGGAGGGATATACCTACGAGCAGTACTTC.

The V gene is TRBV7-9, the J gene TRBJ2-7; 7 bases map to TRBD1. CDR3 length: 14 residues. V was clipped by 5 bases and J by 6 bases; unmatched bases: 10. The germline V gene has CDR1 SEHNR and CDR2 FQNEAQ (reference sequence). The CDR3 reads CASSTGATSGEQYF. The CDR3 region has the DNA TGTGCCAGCAGCACAGGGGCTACATCGGGCGAGCAGTACTTC. Based on the CDR3 plus reference TRBV7-9 and TRBJ2-7, the full variable domain is DTGVSQNPRHKITKRGQNVTFRCDPISEHNRLYWYRQTLGQGPEFLTYFQNEAQLEKSRLLSDRFSAERPKGSFSTLEIQRTEQGDSAMYLCASSTGATSGEQYFGPGTRLTVT.

The chain links TRBV4-2 to TRBJ2-1; 8 bases agree with TRBD1. The CDR3 spans 15 residues. V gave up 4 bases and J gave up 8 bases; unmatched junction bases: 10. Germline V gene sequence: CDR1 LGHNA, CDR2 YNFKEQ. The CDR3 coding sequence is TGTGCCAGCAGCCCCAGGGGGCAGCCCACCCATGAGCAGTTCTTC. Translating gives CASSPRGQPTHEQFF.

The J gene is TRBJ1-5, the V gene TRBV7-2; TRBD1 might be the D (5 bases). The germline V gene encodes CDR1 SGHTA and CDR2 FQGNSA. The CDR3 has 15 amino acids. V was pared by 3 bases and J by 13 bases, with 22 bases between. CDR3 DNA: TGTGCCAGCAGCTTCCGGGGGGGGACTGAACGGGCTCAGCATTTT. Protein: CASSFRGGTERAQHF.

V and J are TRBV10-3 and TRBJ1-2; no reliable D call. In germline, CDR1 is ENHRY, CDR2 SYGVKD. V was pared by 10 bases and J by 6 bases, with 15 bases between. The CDR3 runs to 12 residues. The CDR3 DNA reads TGTGCCACACGATACCTAGTCGATGGCTACACCTTC. Residues: CATRYLVDGYTF.

The CDR3 protein is CASSLEGTGYGYTF. For the CDR3, the DNA is TGTGCCAGCAGCTTAGAAGGGACAGGCTATGGCTACACCTTC. This rearrangement joins TRBV11-3 to TRBJ1-2; 8 bases line up with TRBD1. Germline V CDR1 and CDR2: SGHNT, YENEEA. V was clipped by 0 bases and J by 4 bases; unmatched bases: 1. CDR3 length equals 14 residues. Drawing the rest from reference TRBV11-3 and TRBJ1-2, the complete variable domain is EAGVVQSPRYKIIEKKQPVAFWCNPISGHNTLYWYLQNLGQGPELLIRYENEEAVDDSQLPKDRFSAERLKGVDSTLKIQPAELGDSAVYLCASSLEGTGYGYTFGSGTRLTVV.

A remark on this clone: Additional DNA sequences in this sample encode the identical CDR3. The chain's CDR3 is CASSLWTGVSYEQYF. The CDR3 coding sequence is TGCGCCAGCAGCCTCTGGACAGGAGTAAGCTACGAGCAGTACTTC. The rearrangement uses TRBV5-1 and TRBJ2-7, with 7 nucleotides matching TRBD1. J was trimmed by 3 bases and V by 4 bases; bases with no gene match: 10. The CDR3 is made up of 15 amino acids. The germline V gene has CDR1 SGHRS and CDR2 YFSETQ.

At least ten counts were recorded for this clone. CDR3 nucleotide sequence: TGTGCCAGCAGTGATCCAGGGGGACCTTACGAGCAGTACTTC. This encodes CASSDPGGPYEQYF. This sequence joins TRBV6-4 and TRBJ2-7; 7 nucleotides line up with TRBD1. Trimming took 3 bases from V and 4 from J; bases not matched to a gene: 6. CDR3 length: 14 residues. Germline V lookup: CDR1 MRHNA, CDR2 SNTAGT.

The V gene is TRBV19, the J gene TRBJ1-5; 9 bases are a match to TRBD1. V lost 4 bases, J lost 4 bases, and 8 bases stayed unmatched. The CDR3 has 16 amino acids. Germline CDR1 reads LNHDA; CDR2 reads SQIVND (reference sequence). CDR3 residues: CASSNYGQGLNQPQHF. CDR3 DNA sequence: TGTGCCAGTAGTAATTATGGACAGGGGTTAAATCAGCCCCAGCATTTT.

This clone has just a few counts. The chain couples TRBV24-1 to TRBJ2-4; D is undetermined. The CDR3 extends over 11 amino acids. V was shortened by 5 bases and J by 9 bases, with 7 bases between the two germline ends. In germline, CDR1 is KGHDR, CDR2 SFDVKD. The CDR3 sequence: CATSGRGIQYF. CDR3 sequence (DNA): TGTGCCACCAGTGGCCGAGGCATTCAGTACTTC.